Shown below are 4 T cell receptor beta chains from a single sample sequenced in a study of a mutant IDH1 vaccine in newly diagnosed glioma (dated by TCRdb to the early 2020s). The receptor library was made with the immunoSEQ multiplex PCR assay. Not all clones reach the TCRdb copy of this immuneACCESS table, which keeps in-frame sequences only. Checked studies attribute under half of the gap to unresolved V genes and leave the rest unexplained. In this sample the table shows around 60,000 clones, under 90% of which occur a single time. The ten largest account for less than 4.5% of the sample. Read against the paper, the sample's time point label means: week 35, safety follow-up. Each vaccine dose was 300 ug of a 20-mer mutant IDH1 peptide in Montanide, given subcutaneously with topical imiquimod. No antigen is known for these receptors. Sample: PBMCs, taken from a glioma patient whose treatment included an IDH1 peptide vaccine. Every receptor here comes from a man under 40 with glioma.

The chain recombines TRBV5-1 with TRBJ1-5; TRBD1 aligns across 7 bases. The CDR3 loop spans 16 amino acids. J was trimmed by 2 bases and V by 7 bases; bases with no gene match: 12. Germline V gene sequence: CDR1 SGHRS, CDR2 YFSETQ. This CDR3 reads CASQDRGQDCNQPQHF. CDR3 bases: TGCGCCAGCCAGGATAGGGGGCAGGATTGCAATCAGCCCCAGCATTTT. Filled out from reference TRBV5-1 and TRBJ1-5, the complete variable domain reads KAGVTQTPRYLIKTRGQQVTLSCSPISGHRSVSWYQQTPGQGLQFLFEYFSETQRNKGNFPGRFSGRQFSNSRSEMNVSTLELGDSALYLCASQDRGQDCNQPQHFGDGTRLSIL.

The V call is TRBV7-7, the J call TRBJ2-1, with D tentatively TRBD2 (7 bases). Deletions cut 0 bases from V and 4 bases from J, with 10 bases between. Germline V gives CDR1 SSHAT, CDR2 FNYEAQ (reference sequence). CDR3 length: 15 residues. The DNA for the CDR3 is TGTGCCAGCAGCTTAGCCCGGGGGGCATACAATGAGCAGTTCTTC. Translating it yields CASSLARGAYNEQFF.

The chain joins TRBV10-3 to TRBJ1-6; 7 bases are a match to TRBD1. CDR1 and CDR2 (germline): ENHRY, SYGVKD. Germline trimming cut 2 bases from V and 6 bases from J; bases unmatched to any gene: 16. The CDR3 extends over 19 amino acids. The CDR3 nucleotides read TGTGCCATCAGTGAGGGCCCGGGACAGAGAAAATCTTTTAATTCACCCCTCCACTTT. This gives the protein CAISEGPGQRKSFNSPLHF.

V and J are TRBV9 and TRBJ2-7; D could derive from TRBD1 or TRBD2 (7 bases each). Germline CDR1 reads SGDLS; CDR2 reads YYNGEE. Trimming pared 3 bases from V and 3 bases from J, leaving 19 bases between. The CDR3 consists of 16 residues. In nucleotides, the CDR3 is TGTGCCAGCAGCGCAGGAGGCGGGGGACAGAGCTACGAGCAGTACTTC. Amino acids: CASSAGGGGQSYEQYF.